The 29 T cell receptor beta chains reported below all come from one sample, sequenced in a study of T-cell reconstitution after alpha-beta-depleted transplantation in children. The library targeted TCRbeta and was prepared with unique molecular identifiers. MiXCR, applied by TCRdb to the PCR reads, yields one record per CDR3 protein. The repertoire holds about 980,000 distinct CDR3 sequences, about 29% seen once, with roughly 30% in the top ten. The source material was PBMCs, mostly from graft donor cells, sampled 360 days after TCRalphabeta/CD19-depleted stem cell transplant. The receptors originated from a boy younger than two who had a stem cell transplant for SCID, so the T cells may come from the graft donor.

The rearrangement links TRBV11-2 to TRBJ2-1; weak D call: TRBD2 (7 bases). V was clipped by 4 bases and J by 0 bases, with 13 bases between them. Looked up from germline, CDR1 is SGHAT and CDR2 is FQNNGV. This CDR3 is 16 amino acids long. In DNA, the CDR3 is TGTGCCAGCAGCTCCAGGGCGGGGGCCTCCTACAATGAGCAGTTCTTC. It is translated as CASSSRAGASYNEQFF.

The V gene is TRBV12-5, the J gene TRBJ1-2; D might be TRBD1 (5 bases). The CDR3 consists of 14 residues. Trimming stripped 0 bases from V and 8 bases from J, with 13 bases between. Germline V gives CDR1 LGHNT, CDR2 FRNRAP. CDR3: CASGLVPTSGGYTF. The DNA of the CDR3 is TGTGCTAGTGGTTTGGTTCCGACCTCAGGGGGCTACACCTTC. Full variable domain (missing parts from reference TRBV12-5 and TRBJ1-2): DARVTQTPRHKVTEMGQEVTMRCQPILGHNTVFWYRQTMMQGLELLAYFRNRAPLDDSGMPKDRFSAEMPDATLATLKIQPSEPRDSAVYFCASGLVPTSGGYTFGSGTRLTVV.

V and J are TRBV5-1 and TRBJ2-6; no clear D gene. This CDR3 has 19 residues. Germline CDR1 reads SGHRS; CDR2 reads YFSETQ. The V end was cut by 3 bases, the J end by 0 bases, with 19 bases between. The CDR3 reads CASSSTTMMGNSGANVLTF. CDR3 DNA: TGCGCCAGCAGCTCGACCACGATGATGGGAAACTCTGGGGCCAACGTCCTGACTTTC.

CDR3 bases: TGTGCCAGCAGTGATACAGGGAGGGCTGGAAACACCATATATTTT. Protein sequence: CASSDTGRAGNTIYF. This chain connects TRBV25-1 to TRBJ1-3; possibly TRBD1 for D (6 bases). CDR1 and CDR2 (germline): MGHDK, SYGVNS. Trimming took off 3 bases at V and 2 bases at J, with 11 bases between the two ends. The CDR3 length is 15 residues.

The V gene is TRBV11-2, the J gene TRBJ2-1; a possible D gene is TRBD2 (7 bases). V lost 5 bases and J lost 5, with 19 bases in between. CDR1 is SGHAT and CDR2 is FQNNGV in the germline V gene. The CDR3 consists of 16 residues. As DNA, the CDR3 is TGTGCCAGCAGCACCGAGGGGGGGGCAAGGGACAATGAGCAGTTCTTC. Translated, it gives CASSTEGGARDNEQFF.

The chain couples TRBV6-2 or TRBV6-3 to TRBJ2-7; 9 bases map to TRBD1. The CDR3 has 14 residues. V dropped 5 bases and J dropped 4; count of bases not matched to a gene: 6. Germline values: CDR1 MNHEY, CDR2 SVGEGT. The CDR3 sequence is CASSRPGTGYEQYF. In DNA form, the CDR3 reads TGTGCCAGCAGTCGCCCCGGGACAGGGTACGAGCAGTACTTC.

Only one count was recorded for this clonotype. The V gene is TRBV20-1, the J gene TRBJ1-1; TRBD1 might be the D (5 bases). Germline V gene data show CDR1 as DFQATT and CDR2 as SNEGSKA (reference sequence). This CDR3 is 10 amino acids long. Trimming removed 3 bases at V and 9 bases at J, with 8 bases between. In DNA form, the CDR3 reads TGCAGTGCTAGGGGGACCAAAGCTTTCTTT. It specifies CSARGTKAFF.

The chain uses TRBV3-1 and TRBJ2-2; D gene ambiguous. The CDR3 length is 14 residues. Trimming stripped 11 bases from V and 3 bases from J, with 16 bases between. Germline values: CDR1 LGHDT, CDR2 YNNKEL (reference sequence). The CDR3 sequence is CACTKYLDTGELFF. CDR3 coding DNA: TGTGCCTGCACCAAATATCTGGACACCGGGGAGCTGTTTTTT. Combining the CDR3 with reference TRBV3-1 and TRBJ2-2 gives the whole variable domain DTAVSQTPKYLVTQMGNDKSIKCEQNLGHDTMYWYKQDSKKFLKIMFSYNNKELIINETVPNRFSPKSPDKAHLNLHINSLELGDSAVYFCACTKYLDTGELFFGEGSRLTVL.

This clonotype was picked up a small number of times. The rearrangement uses TRBV5-5 and TRBJ1-6; D is possibly TRBD1 (5 bases). From germline, CDR1 is SGHKS and CDR2 YYEKEE (reference sequence). V lost 0 bases to trimming and J lost 7 bases, with 20 bases between them. This CDR3 comprises 18 residues. The CDR3 region is CASSLGRQSEGFNSPLHF. CDR3 nucleotides: TGTGCCAGCAGCTTGGGGAGACAGTCCGAAGGTTTCAATTCACCCCTCCACTTT. Complete variable domain (other parts from reference TRBV5-5 and TRBJ1-6): DAGVTQSPTHLIKTRGQQVTLRCSPISGHKSVSWYQQVLGQGPQFIFQYYEKEERGRGNFPDRFSARQFPNYSSELNVNALLLGDSALYLCASSLGRQSEGFNSPLHFGNGTRLTVT.

This clonotype was seen many times. This chain connects TRBV3-1 to TRBJ2-7, with 8 positions matching TRBD2. Per the germline V gene, CDR1 is LGHDT and CDR2 is YNNKEL (reference sequence). After removal of 1 base from V and 5 bases from J, the junction contained 7 bases not matched to a gene. The CDR3 is made up of 15 amino acids. This chain's CDR3 is CASSQGPGGPHEQYF. CDR3 nucleotide sequence: TGTGCCAGCAGCCAAGGACCGGGGGGGCCCCACGAGCAGTACTTC.

In this sample, this clonotype turned up a few times. The chain uses TRBV12-3 or TRBV12-4 and TRBJ2-5, with 7 positions matching TRBD1. V shed 6 bases, J shed 4 bases, and the junction held 14 bases outside the gene matches. CDR3 length: 16 amino acids. The chain's CDR3 is CASSFQTGNNLETQYF. For the CDR3, the DNA is TGTGCCAGCAGCTTCCAGACAGGGAACAACTTAGAGACCCAGTACTTC.

This clonotype occurred a few times. The chain uses TRBV7-9 and TRBJ2-2; TRBD1 matches 8 bases. Trimming cost V 3 bases and J 0 bases; bases outside gene matches: 6. CDR3 length: 17 residues. The germline V gene has CDR1 SEHNR and CDR2 FQNEAQ (reference sequence). In DNA form, the CDR3 reads TGTGCCAGCAGCTTGCCACAGACAGGGGCGAACACCGGGGAGCTGTTTTTT. Encoded protein: CASSLPQTGANTGELFF.

The genes are TRBV4-3 and TRBJ2-2; the D gene is possibly TRBD2 (5 bases). CDR1 and CDR2 from the germline V gene are LGHNA and YSLEER. The CDR3 loop spans 17 amino acids. The V and J ends lost 2 bases and 0 bases respectively, with 13 bases between them. CDR3 residues: CASSQSSVGANTGELFF. CDR3 bases: TGCGCCAGCAGCCAATCCTCCGTCGGGGCGAACACCGGGGAGCTGTTTTTT.

The chain is built from TRBV5-1 and TRBJ2-2; TRBD2 matches 10 bases. The trim removed 2 bases at V and 0 bases at J, leaving 4 bases unmatched. Germline assignment: CDR1 SGHRS and CDR2 YFSETQ. The CDR3 covers 17 residues. The CDR3 reads CASSFQRGGPNTGELFF. CDR3 nucleotides: TGCGCCAGCAGCTTCCAGCGGGGGGGCCCGAACACCGGGGAGCTGTTTTTT.

This chain joins TRBV29-1 and TRBJ2-1; D is unclear. The length of the CDR3 is 12 residues. Germline V gives CDR1 SQVTM, CDR2 ANQGSEA. V was trimmed by 3 bases and J by 4 bases, leaving 7 bases between them. CDR3 nucleotide sequence: TGCAGCGTTGATGGGGATTACAATGAGCAGTTCTTC. It codes for CSVDGDYNEQFF.

V gene TRBV12-3 or TRBV12-4 combines with J gene TRBJ2-5, with D possibly matching TRBD2 (6 bases). The CDR3 extends over 13 amino acids. Between the trimmed V and J ends, which lost 6 bases and 2 bases, there was a span of 10 bases. CDR3: CASRSGLQETQYF. The CDR3 DNA is TGTGCCAGCAGGTCGGGACTGCAAGAGACCCAGTACTTC.

J is TRBJ1-6 and V is TRBV14; D gene unclear. V was shortened by 0 bases and J by 0 bases, with 21 bases between the two germline ends. The CDR3 has 21 residues. Germline V gives CDR1 SGHDN, CDR2 FVKESK. CDR3 sequence: CASSQDGRLNDQSSYNSPLHF. The DNA of the CDR3 is TGTGCCAGCAGCCAAGATGGTAGGCTGAACGATCAAAGCTCCTATAATTCACCCCTCCACTTT. The full variable domain, its missing parts supplied by reference TRBV14 and TRBJ1-6, is EAGVTQFPSHSVIEKGQTVTLRCDPISGHDNLYWYRRVMGKEIKFLLHFVKESKQDESGMPNNRFLAERTGGTYSTLKVQPAELEDSGVYFCASSQDGRLNDQSSYNSPLHFGNGTRLTVT.

This rearrangement joins TRBV3-1 to TRBJ2-2; D not certain. Trimming pared 0 bases from V and 6 bases from J, leaving 5 bases between. From germline, CDR1 is LGHDT and CDR2 YNNKEL (reference sequence). The length of the CDR3 is 13 residues. CDR3 in DNA: TGTGCCAGCAGCCAAGAATGGGCCGGGGAGCTGTTTTTT. Translating it yields CASSQEWAGELFF.

This clonotype was detected only a few times. CDR3 amino acids: CASSSLPWNTEAFF. CDR3 DNA: TGTGCCAGCAGTTCCCTCCCCTGGAACACTGAAGCTTTCTTT. The rearrangement joins TRBV28 to TRBJ1-1; D gene ambiguous. The V end was cut by 4 bases, the J end by 1 base, with 10 bases between. The CDR3 length is 14 residues. CDR1 and CDR2 (germline): MDHEN, SYDVKM.

The chain links TRBV29-1 to TRBJ2-1; D may be TRBD2 (5 bases). CDR1 is SQVTM, CDR2 ANQGSEA, per germline. V gave up 2 bases and J gave up 4 bases, with 9 bases separating them. The CDR3 sequence is 13 residues long. CDR3: CSVELARYNEQFF. CDR3 nucleotide sequence: TGCAGCGTTGAACTAGCCCGATACAATGAGCAGTTCTTC.

The chain employs TRBV4-2 and TRBJ2-3, with TRBD2 as a possible D gene (6 bases). V gave up 1 base and J gave up 1 base, with 12 bases separating them. Germline loops: CDR1 LGHNA, CDR2 YNFKEQ. The CDR3 contains 16 residues. DNA of the CDR3: TGTGCCAGCAGCCAAGGGCCTTCGGGGGGCACAGATACGCAGTATTTT. This sequence encodes CASSQGPSGGTDTQYF.

This clonotype was picked up a small number of times. This chain uses TRBV27 with TRBJ2-2, with no clear D. CDR1 is MNHEY, CDR2 SMNVEV, per germline (reference sequence). V lost 3 bases and J lost 5, with 7 bases in between. The CDR3 contains 13 residues. The CDR3 DNA follows: TGTGCCAGCAGTTTCAAACCGACCGGGGAGCTGTTTTTT. Translated, it gives CASSFKPTGELFF.

This chain connects TRBV12-3 or TRBV12-4 to TRBJ2-1; 9 positions agree with TRBD1. Unmatched junction bases numbered 5, after V lost 3 bases and J lost 2 bases. The CDR3 totals 16 residues. CDR3 protein: CASSLERQGAYNEQFF. The CDR3 bases are TGTGCCAGCAGTTTGGAAAGACAGGGGGCCTACAATGAGCAGTTCTTC.

There are a few counts of this clonotype. This chain uses TRBV20-1 with TRBJ1-5, with TRBD1 identical over 7 bases. In germline, CDR1 is DFQATT, CDR2 SNEGSKA (reference sequence). Losses at the gene ends were 3 bases for V and 0 bases for J; bases not matched to a gene: 11. The CDR3 has 17 amino acids. The CDR3 DNA sequence: TGCAGTGCTAGGCAGACAGGGCGAGTCTATAGCAATCAGCCCCAGCATTTT. It translates to CSARQTGRVYSNQPQHF.

This chain connects TRBV12-3 or TRBV12-4 to TRBJ2-1, with TRBD2 matching 9 bases. This CDR3 spans 14 amino acids. The V segment lost 8 bases and the J segment 7 bases; nucleotides outside the gene matches: 9. CDR3 sequence (DNA): TGTGCCAGCGGGCCGGGACTAGCAAGAAATGAGCAGTTCTTC. Translating it yields CASGPGLARNEQFF.

This chain joins TRBV30 and TRBJ1-5; tentatively, D is TRBD1 (6 bases). Trimming cost V 2 bases and J 4 bases, with 15 bases left between them. The CDR3 contains 15 residues. CDR1 is GTSNPN and CDR2 is SVGIG in the germline V gene (reference sequence). The CDR3 coding sequence is TGTGCCTGGAGTACACACGGGGGGCTGAATCAGCCCCAGCATTTT. Protein product: CAWSTHGGLNQPQHF.

This clonotype was detected only a few times. The chain recombines TRBV5-1 with TRBJ1-1; D might be TRBD1 (6 bases). The length of the CDR3 is 14 residues. V was shortened by 4 bases and J by 5 bases, with 15 bases between the two germline ends. CDR1 is SGHRS, CDR2 YFSETQ, per germline. This CDR3 reads CASSLDSQGTEAFF. DNA for the CDR3: TGCGCCAGCAGCCTGGACAGCCAGGGGACTGAAGCTTTCTTT.

This rearrangement joins TRBV29-1 to TRBJ1-1; D is ambiguous. Per germline, CDR1 SQVTM and CDR2 ANQGSEA. V gave up 3 bases and J gave up 0 bases, with 8 bases separating them. The length of the CDR3 is 13 residues. CDR3 coding DNA: TGCAGCGTTGATACCCTGTTGAACACTGAAGCTTTCTTT. Protein: CSVDTLLNTEAFF.

The table lists this clonotype with many counts. This chain links TRBV6-5 with TRBJ2-7; 11 positions agree with TRBD2. Germline values: CDR1 MNHEY, CDR2 SVGAGI. J lost 4 bases, V lost 3 bases, and 5 bases had no gene match. The CDR3 runs to 15 residues. CDR3 nucleotide sequence: TGTGCCAGCAGTTATCTAGCGGGGGGTTTTTACGAGCAGTACTTC. Translation gives CASSYLAGGFYEQYF.